This section outlines one TCR beta chain sequence together with its context. V lost 2 bases and J lost 5; bases outside the gene matches: 4. The CDR3 totals 15 residues. In germline, CDR1 is SGDLS, CDR2 YYNGEE. These data come from a study of blood T cell repertoires in COVID-19. Per the original data handling: Amplification from reference gene primers served as the basis for estimated nucleated cell counts. This table comes from immunoSEQ multiplex PCR, and its TCRdb copy is limited to in-frame clones, with some not included. V and J calls and clone size are those listed in that table; D and trimming were worked out from the DNA. The sample comprises hundreds of thousands of clones, around nine tenths of which are singletons, and 0.75% to 0.85% rests with the top ten.

What was sequenced was peripheral blood. V is TRBV9 and J is TRBJ2-2, with 9 bases lining up with TRBD2. This sequence originates from a man in his late teens or twenties with COVID-19, enrolled during active disease. In nucleotides, the CDR3 is TGTGCCAGCAGCGTGACTAGCGGAGGAACCGGGGAGCTGTTTTTT. This sequence encodes CASSVTSGGTGELFF.